The clone carrying this T cell receptor beta chain was seen repeatedly, ten times or more. Its target is not known. This CDR3 region has 15 residues. Trimming shortened V by 5 bases and J by 5 bases, and 18 bases separated the two germline ends. This entry is derived from a study of early T cells in non-severe SARS-CoV-2 infection. Study-level information: It was bulk RNA from unsorted whole blood that was sequenced, and the chains were unpaired. General study results and limits: Anti-spike CD8 responses were favored in VDJdb matching, and private and CD4 specificities were missed.

In the library, individual cDNA molecules carried attached unique molecular identifiers. TCRdb itself ran the 5' RACE reads through MiXCR, one entry per CDR3 protein. The repertoire includes tens of thousands of distinct CDR3 sequences, around 4.5% of them detected once, and approximately 19% sits in the top ten. This chain connects TRBV12-3 or TRBV12-4 to TRBJ1-2; D perhaps matches TRBD1 (5 bases). The sequencing sample was made of whole blood. The TCR comes from an adult who was a healthcare worker with PCR-confirmed SARS-CoV-2 infection or an uninfected control (not recorded which). The CDR3 DNA reads as TGTGCCAGCAGTCCAAATCGGGGCAACATTTATGGCTACACCTTC. Residues: CASSPNRGNIYGYTF.